This TCR beta chain was profiled in a study of T cell repertoires in ileal Crohn's disease. Repertoires were generated with immunoSEQ multiplex PCR, while TCRdb's copy carries only in-frame clones and drops some. This table has nearly 11,000 clones, just under 75% appearing once. Specified time point: neoterminal ileum biopsy at postoperative endoscopy, about 6 months after surgery. This TCR derives from an adult with Crohn's disease. Specimen: ileal tissue.

CDR3 in DNA: TGTGCCAGCAGCTTATCACCGGGGATGAACACTGAAGCTTTCTTT. Amino acid sequence: CASSLSPGMNTEAFF. The chain employs TRBV7-3 and TRBJ1-1; D remains ambiguous. The germline gives CDR1 SGHTA, CDR2 FQGTGA. The CDR3 has 15 amino acids. V was pared by 2 bases and J by 0 bases, with 10 bases between.